The 14 T cell receptor beta chains below all came from one sample that was sequenced in a study of control samples from healthy donors and cancer patients. Using immunoSEQ multiplex PCR, the repertoire was profiled, and TCRdb retains in-frame clones only, with some absent. The sample consists of 52,000 or so clones, around 94% of them appearing once. The sequencing sample was made of blood. These receptors came from a man aged 30 to 39 in good health.

In regard to this clone: Other nucleotide sequences from this sample produce the same CDR3. V is TRBV7-2 and J is TRBJ2-1; D unresolved. In germline, CDR1 is SGHTA, CDR2 FQGNSA. The V end was cut by 1 base, the J end by 4 bases, with 5 bases between. The CDR3 length is 13 residues. CDR3 in DNA: TGTGCCAGCAGCTTAGGGCTTTACAATGAGCAGTTCTTC. Its translation is CASSLGLYNEQFF.

This clone was seen once. The chain combines TRBV27 with TRBJ1-5; TRBD1 matches 7 bases. CDR3 length: 16 residues. CDR1 and CDR2 from the germline V gene are MNHEY and SMNVEV (reference sequence). J gave up 6 bases and V 3 bases, and 11 bases lay outside the gene matches. CDR3 amino acids: CASSLSSQTGRQPQHF. CDR3 nucleotide sequence: TGTGCCAGCAGTTTGTCCTCCCAGACAGGGCGTCAGCCCCAGCATTTT.

The chain has TRBV3-1 (or the pseudogene TRBV3-2) and TRBJ2-1, with 16 bases that match TRBD2. CDR3 length: 18 residues. Germline CDR1 and CDR2: LGHDT and YNNKEL (reference sequence). The V and J ends lost 4 bases and 8 bases, in that order; junction bases with no gene match: 11. The CDR3 coding sequence is TGTGCCAGCAGCCCGGGACTAGCGGGAGGGCTTAGGAGCTATGAGCAGTTCTTC. Its protein is CASSPGLAGGLRSYEQFF.

The chain carries TRBV6-5 and TRBJ2-3; D is unclear. V gave up 4 bases and J gave up 6 bases, with 8 bases separating them. The CDR3 loop spans 12 amino acids. Germline values: CDR1 MNHEY, CDR2 SVGAGI. CDR3 protein: CASSSDGDTQYF. CDR3 coding DNA: TGTGCCAGCAGTTCGGACGGCGATACGCAGTATTTT.

This clone has just a few counts. The chain joins TRBV27 to TRBJ1-6; D perhaps matches TRBD1 (5 bases). The CDR3 extends over 16 amino acids. Trimming shortened V by 5 bases and J by 5 bases, and 16 bases separated the two germline ends. Germline lookup yields CDR1 MNHEY and CDR2 SMNVEV (reference sequence). The CDR3, as DNA: TGTGCCAGCAGTCCAAAGCCGGGACGGAATAATTCACCCCTCCACTTT. The encoded protein is CASSPKPGRNNSPLHF.

This clone appeared once. The chain combines TRBV7-6 with TRBJ2-7; D gene ambiguous. Germline CDR1 and CDR2: SGHVS and FNYEAQ. This CDR3 region has 11 residues. Trimming cost V 1 base and J 5 bases, with 3 bases left between them. CDR3 amino acids: CASSLGDEQYF. CDR3 DNA sequence: TGTGCCAGCAGCTTAGGGGACGAGCAGTACTTC.

The DNA of the CDR3 is TGTGCCAGCAGGGGAGTGGGCCGAGACGAAGAGACCCAGTACTTC. Amino acid sequence: CASRGVGRDEETQYF. This chain links TRBV11-2 with TRBJ2-5, with a possible D match to TRBD2 (5 bases). V lost 6 bases and J 3 bases, leaving 17 bases between the germline ends. Germline lookup yields CDR1 SGHAT and CDR2 FQNNGV. This CDR3 spans 15 amino acids.

This chain uses TRBV6-5 with TRBJ2-7, with TRBD1 as a possible D gene (7 bases). This CDR3 is 13 amino acids long. The germline CDR1 and CDR2 sequences are MNHEY and SVGAGI. Trimming stripped 6 bases from V and 7 bases from J, with 16 bases between. As DNA, the CDR3 is TGTGCCAGCAGCCCCAGGACAGGAGGGGAGCAGTACTTC. The encoded protein is CASSPRTGGEQYF.

The gene calls are TRBV18 and TRBJ2-4, with 8 bases aligning to TRBD1. CDR1 and CDR2 (germline): KGHSH, LQKENI. The CDR3 consists of 16 residues. J gave up 4 bases and V 2 bases, and 7 bases lay outside the gene matches. The CDR3 loop is CASSPGQGAAKNIQYF. DNA of the CDR3: TGTGCCAGCTCACCAGGTCAGGGGGCGGCTAAAAACATTCAGTACTTC. Together with reference TRBV18 and TRBJ2-4, the CDR3 gives the full variable domain: NAGVMQNPRHLVRRRGQEARLRCSPMKGHSHVYWYRQLPEEGLKFMVYLQKENIIDESGMPKERFSAEFPKEGPSILRIQQVVRGDSAAYFCASSPGQGAAKNIQYFGAGTRLSVL.

The chain links TRBV29-1 to TRBJ1-2, with 9 bases aligning to TRBD1. Germline CDR1 SQVTM, CDR2 ANQGSEA. Trimming took 7 bases from V and 4 from J; bases not matched to a gene: 7. The CDR3 is made up of 13 amino acids. CDR3 amino acids: CSAPDRGGYGYTF. For the CDR3, the DNA is TGCAGCGCCCCGGACAGGGGAGGCTATGGCTACACCTTC.

V gene TRBV9 combines with J gene TRBJ1-2; D is unclear. The CDR3 is 13 amino acids. Germline CDR1 and CDR2: SGDLS and YYNGEE. With 4 bases removed from V and 8 bases from J, the gap between germline ends came to 15 bases. CDR3: CASSPHLDTGYTF. CDR3 nucleotide sequence: TGTGCCAGCAGCCCACACCTCGACACAGGCTACACCTTC.

The chain joins TRBV7-9 to TRBJ1-2, with a possible D match to TRBD1 (5 bases). CDR1 is SEHNR and CDR2 is FQNEAQ in the germline V gene (reference sequence). V lost 1 base and J lost 4, with 16 bases in between. This CDR3 is 16 amino acids long. This chain's CDR3 is CASSLERAGTPYGYTF. The CDR3 DNA reads as TGTGCCAGCAGCTTAGAGAGGGCAGGGACGCCCTATGGCTACACCTTC.

The rearrangement links TRBV28 to TRBJ2-3; the match to TRBD2 covers 14 bases. There are 17 residues in the CDR3. The trim removed 6 bases at V and 4 bases at J, leaving 9 bases unmatched. Germline V CDR1 and CDR2: MDHEN, SYDVKM. CDR3 region: CASRSTSGRGVADTQYF. DNA for the CDR3: TGTGCCAGCAGGTCGACTAGCGGGAGGGGGGTCGCAGATACGCAGTATTTT.

The chain is built from TRBV19 and TRBJ2-7; D possibly corresponds to TRBD2 (5 bases). This CDR3 has 12 residues. V gave up 5 bases and J gave up 2 bases, with 7 bases separating them. The germline CDR1 and CDR2 sequences are LNHDA and SQIVND (reference sequence). The CDR3 region is CASSYGTYEQYF. As DNA, the CDR3 is TGTGCCAGTAGTTACGGGACCTACGAGCAGTACTTC.